The next 5 T cell receptor beta chains were all read from a single sample in a study of blood T cell repertoires in COVID-19. Libraries were prepared by immunoSEQ multiplex PCR; TCRdb keeps only in-frame clonotypes and omits some of them. The sample records fewer than 500,000 clones, about 85% being singletons. Sequencing was done on a sample of PBMCs or T cells enriched from blood (not recorded which). These receptors were taken from a woman aged 18-30 years with acute COVID-19.

The V and J genes are TRBV5-5 and TRBJ2-7; 9 nucleotides align to TRBD1. CDR1 and CDR2 from the germline V gene are SGHKS and YYEKEE (reference sequence). V lost 0 bases and J lost 4; bases outside the gene matches: 5. CDR3 length equals 15 residues. The CDR3 bases are TGTGCCAGCAGCTTGGCCGGGACAGGGTGGTACGAGCAGTACTTC. Protein sequence: CASSLAGTGWYEQYF.

V and J are TRBV7-9 and TRBJ1-1; D is undetermined. The CDR3 has 14 amino acids. Trimming cost V 5 bases and J 1 base, with 11 bases left between them. CDR1 SEHNR and CDR2 FQNEAQ come from the germline V gene (reference sequence). CDR3 nucleotides: TGTGCCAGCAGCGTGATTCCGGGGAACACTGAAGCTTTCTTT. This encodes CASSVIPGNTEAFF. Full variable domain (missing parts from reference TRBV7-9 and TRBJ1-1): DTGVSQNPRHKITKRGQNVTFRCDPISEHNRLYWYRQTLGQGPEFLTYFQNEAQLEKSRLLSDRFSAERPKGSFSTLEIQRTEQGDSAMYLCASSVIPGNTEAFFGQGTRLTVV.

The chain is built from TRBV5-1 and TRBJ2-2, with 8 positions matching TRBD1. Germline V gene lookup returns CDR1 SGHRS and CDR2 YFSETQ. The CDR3 contains 13 residues. CDR3 sequence reads: CASGTGNTGELFF. DNA for the CDR3: TGCGCGTCCGGGACAGGGAACACCGGGGAGCTGTTTTTT.

This clone came up once. The chain recombines TRBV28 with TRBJ1-6, with TRBD1 matching over 8 bases. Per germline, CDR1 MDHEN and CDR2 SYDVKM. CDR3 size: 15 residues. The V and J ends lost 2 bases and 9 bases, in that order; junction bases with no gene match: 6. CDR3 residues: CASSLRGQVVSPLHF. The CDR3 DNA reads TGTGCCAGCAGTTTAAGGGGACAGGTCGTTTCACCCCTCCACTTT.

The chain joins TRBV3-1 (or the pseudogene TRBV3-2) to TRBJ1-2; D is possibly TRBD1 (5 bases). CDR1 and CDR2 (germline): LGHDT, YNNKEL (reference sequence). The length of the CDR3 is 14 residues. Trimming removed 5 bases from V and 1 base from J, with 11 bases in between. The CDR3 sequence is CASSDRGVNYGYTF. The CDR3 DNA follows: TGTGCCAGCAGCGATCGGGGGGTTAACTATGGCTACACCTTC.